This T cell receptor (beta chain) is from a study of tumor-infiltrating lymphocytes in oesophageal squamous cell carcinoma. MiXCR was run by TCRdb on the PCR reads, yielding one entry per CDR3 protein. Among around 19,000 distinct CDR3 sequences, around two fifths were seen once, and the ten largest hold under 20%. Between the trimmed V and J ends, which lost 3 bases and 6 bases, there was a span of 8 bases. Looked up from germline, CDR1 is WNHNN and CDR2 is SYGVQD (reference sequence). The CDR3 sequence is 13 residues long. Sequencing was performed on normal esophageal tissue next to the tumor. The clonotype comes from a female donor with esophageal squamous cell carcinoma. This chain joins TRBV10-1 and TRBJ2-2; a possible D gene is TRBD1 (6 bases). The CDR3 sequence: CASSEQGSGELFF. Written as DNA, the CDR3 is TGCGCCAGCAGTGAACAGGGCTCCGGGGAGCTGTTTTTT.